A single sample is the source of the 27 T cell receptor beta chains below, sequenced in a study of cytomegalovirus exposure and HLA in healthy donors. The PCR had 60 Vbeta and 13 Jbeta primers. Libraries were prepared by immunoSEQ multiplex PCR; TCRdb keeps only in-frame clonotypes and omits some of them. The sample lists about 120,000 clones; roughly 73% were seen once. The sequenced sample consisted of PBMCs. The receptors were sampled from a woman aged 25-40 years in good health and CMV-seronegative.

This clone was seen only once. CDR3 in DNA: TGCAGCGTTGTAACGGGGAACACTGAAGCTTTCTTT. Protein product: CSVVTGNTEAFF. The chain joins TRBV29-1 to TRBJ1-1; D remains unclear. Trimming took 4 bases from V and 1 from J, leaving 7 bases between them. The germline CDR1 and CDR2 sequences are SQVTM and ANQGSEA. CDR3 length: 12 residues.

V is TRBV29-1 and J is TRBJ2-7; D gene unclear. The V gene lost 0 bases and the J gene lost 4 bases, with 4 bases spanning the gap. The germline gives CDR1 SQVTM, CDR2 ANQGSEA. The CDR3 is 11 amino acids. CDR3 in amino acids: CSVEDSYEQYF. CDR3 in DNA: TGCAGCGTTGAAGATTCGTACGAGCAGTACTTC.

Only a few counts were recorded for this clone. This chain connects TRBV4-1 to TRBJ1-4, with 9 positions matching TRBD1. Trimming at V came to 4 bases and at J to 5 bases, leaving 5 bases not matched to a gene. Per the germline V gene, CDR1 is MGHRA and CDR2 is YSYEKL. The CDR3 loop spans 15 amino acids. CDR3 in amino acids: CASSLTGTGNEKLFF. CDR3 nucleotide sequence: TGCGCCAGCAGCCTGACCGGGACAGGGAATGAAAAACTGTTTTTT.

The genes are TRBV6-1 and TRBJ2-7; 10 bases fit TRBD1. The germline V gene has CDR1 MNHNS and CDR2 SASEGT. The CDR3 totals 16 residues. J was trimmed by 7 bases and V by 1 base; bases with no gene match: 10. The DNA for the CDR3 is TGTGCCAGCAGTGAAGGTCTGGGGGACAGGGGAGGAGAGCAGTACTTC. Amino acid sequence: CASSEGLGDRGGEQYF.

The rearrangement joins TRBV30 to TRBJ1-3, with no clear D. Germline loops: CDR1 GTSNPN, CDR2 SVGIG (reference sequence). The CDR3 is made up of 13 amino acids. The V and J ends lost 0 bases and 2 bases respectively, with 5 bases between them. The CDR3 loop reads CAWSVLAGNTIYF. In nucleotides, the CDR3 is TGTGCCTGGAGTGTACTGGCTGGAAACACCATATATTTT. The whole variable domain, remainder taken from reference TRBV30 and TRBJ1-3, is SQTIHQWPATLVQPVGSPLSLECTVEGTSNPNLYWYRQAAGRGLQLLFYSVGIGQISSEVPQNLSASRPQDRQFILSSKKLLLSDSGFYLCAWSVLAGNTIYFGEGSWLTVV.

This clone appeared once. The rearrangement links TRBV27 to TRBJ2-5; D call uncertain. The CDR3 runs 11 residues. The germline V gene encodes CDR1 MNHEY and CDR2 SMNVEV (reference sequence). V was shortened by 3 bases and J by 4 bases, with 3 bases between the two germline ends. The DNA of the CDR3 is TGTGCCAGCAGTTTTCGAGAGACCCAGTACTTC. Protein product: CASSFRETQYF.

The CDR3 DNA reads TGTGCTAGTGGTTTACCACAGAAAAGTATGAACACTGAAGCTTTCTTT. Its protein is CASGLPQKSMNTEAFF. V usage is TRBV12-5 and J usage is TRBJ1-1; D gene ambiguous. Germline V lookup: CDR1 LGHNT, CDR2 FRNRAP. The CDR3 loop spans 16 amino acids. The V end lost 3 bases, the J end lost 0 bases, and 14 bases lay between the germline ends.

CDR3 sequence (DNA): TGTGCCACCAGCAGAGATAAAATTAGGACAAATAGCAATCAGCCCCAGCATTTT. As protein: CATSRDKIRTNSNQPQHF. J is TRBJ1-5 and V is TRBV15, with a weak D call TRBD1 (5 bases). CDR1 LNHNV and CDR2 YYDKDF come from the germline V gene (reference sequence). V lost 0 bases to trimming and J lost 0 bases, with 15 bases between them. This CDR3 contains 18 residues.

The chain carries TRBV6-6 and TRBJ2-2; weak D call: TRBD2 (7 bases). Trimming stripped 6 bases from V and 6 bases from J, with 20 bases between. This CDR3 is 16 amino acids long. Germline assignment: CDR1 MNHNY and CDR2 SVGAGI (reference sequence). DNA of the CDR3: TGTGCCAGCAGCACGGGGGGCGGGAGTGGCGCCGGGGAGCTGTTTTTT. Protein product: CASSTGGGSGAGELFF.

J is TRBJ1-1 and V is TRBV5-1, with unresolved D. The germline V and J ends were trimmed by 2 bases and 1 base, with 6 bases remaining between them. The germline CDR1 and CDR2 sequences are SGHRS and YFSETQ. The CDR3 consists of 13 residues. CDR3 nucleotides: TGCGCCAGCAGCTTACCAGGGAACACTGAAGCTTTCTTT. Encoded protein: CASSLPGNTEAFF.

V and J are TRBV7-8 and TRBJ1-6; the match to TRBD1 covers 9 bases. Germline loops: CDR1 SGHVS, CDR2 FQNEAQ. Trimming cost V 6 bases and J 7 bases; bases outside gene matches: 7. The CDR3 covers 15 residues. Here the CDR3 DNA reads TGTGCCAGCAGTTTCCAGACAGGGGGGAATTCACCCCTCCACTTT. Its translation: CASSFQTGGNSPLHF.

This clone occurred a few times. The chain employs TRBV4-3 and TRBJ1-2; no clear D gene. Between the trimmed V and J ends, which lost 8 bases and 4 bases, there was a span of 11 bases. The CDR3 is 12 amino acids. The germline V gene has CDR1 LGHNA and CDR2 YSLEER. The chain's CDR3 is CASAGSSYGYTF. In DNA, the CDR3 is TGCGCCAGCGCGGGCTCATCCTATGGCTACACCTTC.

The CDR3 is CASSGTALANYGYTF. CDR3 nucleotide sequence: TGTGCCAGCAGTGGGACAGCTTTAGCTAACTATGGCTACACCTTC. This rearrangement joins TRBV6-5 to TRBJ1-2, with TRBD1 matching over 7 bases. The V gene's germline CDR1 is MNHEY and CDR2 SVGAGI. V was pared by 5 bases and J by 0 bases, with 6 bases of the junction left unmatched. The length of the CDR3 is 15 residues.

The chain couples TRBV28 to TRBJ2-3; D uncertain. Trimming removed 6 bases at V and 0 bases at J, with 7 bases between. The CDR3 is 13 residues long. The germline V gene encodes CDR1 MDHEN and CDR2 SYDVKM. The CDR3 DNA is TGTGCCAGCAGCCCCCCTAGCACAGATACGCAGTATTTT. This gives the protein CASSPPSTDTQYF.

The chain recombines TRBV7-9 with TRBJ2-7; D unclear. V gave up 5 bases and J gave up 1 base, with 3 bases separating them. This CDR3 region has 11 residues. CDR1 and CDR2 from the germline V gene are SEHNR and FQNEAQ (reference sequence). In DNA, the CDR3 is TGTGCCAGCAGCCTATCCTACGAGCAGTACTTC. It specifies CASSLSYEQYF.

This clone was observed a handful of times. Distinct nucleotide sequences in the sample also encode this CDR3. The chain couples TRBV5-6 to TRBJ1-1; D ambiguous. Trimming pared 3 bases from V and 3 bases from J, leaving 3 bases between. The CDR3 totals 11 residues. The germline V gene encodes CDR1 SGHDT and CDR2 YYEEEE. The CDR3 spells CASSSYTEAFF. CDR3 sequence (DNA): TGTGCCAGCAGCTCATACACTGAAGCTTTCTTT.

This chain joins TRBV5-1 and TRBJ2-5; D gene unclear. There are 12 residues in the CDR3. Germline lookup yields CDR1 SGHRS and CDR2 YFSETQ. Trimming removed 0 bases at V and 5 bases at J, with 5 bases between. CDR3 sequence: CASSLDGETQYF. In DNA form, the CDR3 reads TGCGCCAGCAGCTTGGACGGGGAGACCCAGTACTTC.

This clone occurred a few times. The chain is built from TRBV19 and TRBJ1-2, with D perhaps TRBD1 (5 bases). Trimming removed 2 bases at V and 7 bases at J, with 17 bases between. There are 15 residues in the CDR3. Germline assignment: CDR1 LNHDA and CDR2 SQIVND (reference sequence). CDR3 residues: CASSIRGTRQSGYTF. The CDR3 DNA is TGTGCCAGTAGTATAAGGGGCACACGCCAGAGTGGCTACACCTTC.

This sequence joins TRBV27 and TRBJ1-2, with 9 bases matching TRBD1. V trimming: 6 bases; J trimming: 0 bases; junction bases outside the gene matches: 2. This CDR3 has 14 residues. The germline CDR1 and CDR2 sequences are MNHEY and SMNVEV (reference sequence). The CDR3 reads CASRQGAANYGYTF. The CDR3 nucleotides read TGTGCCAGCAGACAGGGGGCGGCTAACTATGGCTACACCTTC.

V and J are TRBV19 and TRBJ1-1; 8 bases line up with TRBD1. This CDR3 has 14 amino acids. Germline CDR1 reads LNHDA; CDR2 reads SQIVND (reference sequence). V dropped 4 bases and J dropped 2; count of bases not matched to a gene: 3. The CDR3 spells CASSTQGANTEAFF. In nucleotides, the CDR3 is TGTGCCAGTAGTACTCAGGGGGCTAACACTGAAGCTTTCTTT.

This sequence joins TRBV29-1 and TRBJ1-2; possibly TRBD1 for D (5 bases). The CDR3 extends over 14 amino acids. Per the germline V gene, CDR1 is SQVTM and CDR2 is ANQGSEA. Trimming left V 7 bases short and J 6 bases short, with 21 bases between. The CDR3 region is CSGTRVSSSDGYTF. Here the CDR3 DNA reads TGCAGCGGGACCAGGGTCTCATCGTCGGATGGCTACACCTTC.

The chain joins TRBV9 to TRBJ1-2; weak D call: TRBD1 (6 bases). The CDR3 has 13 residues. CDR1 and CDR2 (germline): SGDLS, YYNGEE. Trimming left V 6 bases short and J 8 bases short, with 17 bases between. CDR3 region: CASTSTDSGGYTF. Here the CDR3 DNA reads TGTGCCAGCACTAGCACGGACAGCGGAGGCTACACCTTC.

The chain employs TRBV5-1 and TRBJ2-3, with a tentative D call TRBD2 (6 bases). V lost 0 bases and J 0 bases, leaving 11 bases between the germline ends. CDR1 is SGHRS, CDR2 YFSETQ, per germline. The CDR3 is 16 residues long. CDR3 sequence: CASSLVAGTSTDTQYF. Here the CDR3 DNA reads TGCGCCAGCAGCTTGGTTGCAGGGACTAGCACAGATACGCAGTATTTT.

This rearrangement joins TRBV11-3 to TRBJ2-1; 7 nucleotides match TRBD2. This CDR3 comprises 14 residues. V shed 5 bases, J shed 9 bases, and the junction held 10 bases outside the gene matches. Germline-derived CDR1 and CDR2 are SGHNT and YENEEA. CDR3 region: CASSRGVGLSEQFF. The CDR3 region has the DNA TGTGCCAGCAGCCGGGGGGTGGGCCTTAGTGAGCAGTTCTTC.

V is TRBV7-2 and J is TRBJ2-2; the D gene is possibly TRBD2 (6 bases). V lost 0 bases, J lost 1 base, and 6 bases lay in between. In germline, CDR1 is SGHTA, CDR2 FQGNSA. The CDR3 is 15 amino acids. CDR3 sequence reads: CASSLAGGNTGELFF. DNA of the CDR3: TGTGCCAGCAGCTTAGCGGGGGGGAACACCGGGGAGCTGTTTTTT.

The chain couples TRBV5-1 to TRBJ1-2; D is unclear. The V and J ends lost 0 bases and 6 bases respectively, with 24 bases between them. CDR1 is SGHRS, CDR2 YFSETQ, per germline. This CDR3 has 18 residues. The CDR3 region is CASSLERGSSPFSHGYTF. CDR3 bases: TGCGCCAGCAGCTTGGAAAGAGGGTCCTCTCCGTTTTCACATGGCTACACCTTC.

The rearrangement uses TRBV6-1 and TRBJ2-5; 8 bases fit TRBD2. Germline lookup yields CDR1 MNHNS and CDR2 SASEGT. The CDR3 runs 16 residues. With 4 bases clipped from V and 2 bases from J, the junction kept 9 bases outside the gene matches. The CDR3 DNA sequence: TGTGCCAGCAGTGGAGGCGGGAGGAACGCGCAAGAGACCCAGTACTTC. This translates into CASSGGGRNAQETQYF.